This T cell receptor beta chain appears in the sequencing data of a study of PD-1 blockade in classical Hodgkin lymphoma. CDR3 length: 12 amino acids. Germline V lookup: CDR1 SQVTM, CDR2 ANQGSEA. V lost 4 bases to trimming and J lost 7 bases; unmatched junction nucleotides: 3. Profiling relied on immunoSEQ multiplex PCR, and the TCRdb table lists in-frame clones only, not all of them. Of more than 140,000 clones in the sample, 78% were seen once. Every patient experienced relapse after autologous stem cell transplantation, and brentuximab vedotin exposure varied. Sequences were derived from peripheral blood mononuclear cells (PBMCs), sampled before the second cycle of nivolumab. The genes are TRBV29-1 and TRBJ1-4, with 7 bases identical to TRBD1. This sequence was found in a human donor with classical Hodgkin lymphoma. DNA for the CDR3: TGCAGCGTTGTAGGGGGCGGTGAAAAACTGTTTTTT. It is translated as CSVVGGGEKLFF.